The sequence of this T cell receptor beta chain was determined in a study of cytomegalovirus exposure and HLA in healthy donors. Study-wide background: Earlier results showed roughly 110 million unique TCR beta sequences derived from approximately 170 million T cells.

The PCR was carried out with 60 Vbeta primers and 13 Jbeta primers. The method was immunoSEQ multiplex PCR; TCRdb's version includes in-frame clones alone and lacks a portion of them. This table holds about 150,000 clones, roughly 75% found once. V trimming: 5 bases; J trimming: 2 bases; junction bases outside the gene matches: 9. CDR3 length: 15 residues. Germline V CDR1 and CDR2: LNHDA, SQIVND (reference sequence). This TCR was sampled from a man younger than 35 in good health and CMV-seropositive. Sample: PBMCs. The chain uses TRBV19 and TRBJ2-7, with 7 bases lining up with TRBD2. In DNA form, the CDR3 reads TGTGCCAGTAGTCCGAACGACGGACTAGCCTACGAGCAGTACTTC. This sequence encodes CASSPNDGLAYEQYF. The full variable domain, completed using reference TRBV19 and TRBJ2-7, is DGGITQSPKYLFRKEGQNVTLSCEQNLNHDAMYWYRQDPGQGLRLIYYSQIVNDFQKGDIAEGYSVSREKKESFPLTVTSAQKNPTAFYLCASSPNDGLAYEQYFGPGTRLTVT.